The table lists the clone carrying this T cell receptor (beta chain) with many counts. Its specificity is unknown. The V gene lost 5 bases and the J gene lost 6 bases, with 23 bases spanning the gap. Looked up from germline, CDR1 is SGHTA and CDR2 is FQGTGA. This CDR3 has 17 amino acids. TCRdb recomputed calls from the reads with MiXCR, one row per CDR3 protein. The table records hundreds of thousands of distinct CDR3 sequences, less than 40% of them present only once. These data come from a study of T cell repertoires in cytomegalovirus infection. Study details: Recently identified HLA-C-restricted CMV epitopes and well-studied HLA-B-restricted CMV epitopes were used by the study. CMV infection plus the matching HLA type was flagged by public TCR beta signatures. Study-wide results and caveats: Frequencies of public TCR beta families were cumulated, and this identified carriers of CMV plus the relevant HLA.

The sample consisted of cultured CD8+ T cells from PBMCs, taken from culture after CMV antigen stimulation. The gene calls are TRBV7-3 and TRBJ2-4; D perhaps matches TRBD2 (6 bases). This clonotype originated in a human donor in good health (CMV status not recorded). Some clones in this sample may be carry-over from other donors' samples. The CDR3 bases are TGTGCCAGCAGCCCACGGCATGCGGGGATAGCAGGAAACATTCAGTACTTC. It translates to CASSPRHAGIAGNIQYF.